This is a list of T cell receptor beta chains from one sample in a study of blood T cells in healthy people across ages. In TCRdb, the 5' RACE reads were re-called with MiXCR into one record per CDR3 protein. The sample has around 1.5 million distinct CDR3 sequences, around 59% seen once. The sequenced material came from blood. The receptors were sampled from a man between 18 and 29 years old in good health. Both conserved end residues are part of each CDR3. A D gene is named only where the DNA matches it firmly. Clone sizes are given selectively: once, few, many, or a class where the clone is expanded.

v_call,j_call,d_call,clone_size,cdr3_nt,cdr3_aa
TRBV6-1,TRBJ2-7,TRBD2,NA,TGTGCCAGCAGTGAAGCGCTTCAGGCGGGAGCCAACGAGCAGTACTTC,CASSEALQAGANEQYF
TRBV6-1,TRBJ1-5,TRBD1,NA,TGTGCCAGCAGTCCCAGGGTGACAGGGGGTGGCAATCAGCCCCAGCATTTT,CASSPRVTGGGNQPQHF
TRBV4-2,TRBJ2-3,TRBD2,NA,TGTGCCGCCCGTCCATCCGGGACTAGCTCTAATACGCGGTATTTT,CAARPSGTSSNTRYF
TRBV25-1,TRBJ2-7,TRBD2,NA,TGTGCCAGCTCCTGGGGACTAGCCGTCAGCGAGCAGTACTTC,CASSWGLAVSEQYF
TRBV6-1,TRBJ2-4,TRBD2,NA,TGTGCCAGCAGGTGGCGGGAGGTCCCAAACAAGCAGTACTTC,CASRWREVPNKQYF
TRBV12-3/TRBV12-4,TRBJ1-2,TRBD1,NA,TGTGCCAGCAGTTCCACCAACAGGGGCTATGGCTACACCTTC,CASSSTNRGYGYTF
TRBV14,TRBJ2-1,TRBD2,NA,TGTGCCAGCGCGCCGTTCGGGACTAGCCTACTTCATTCCTACAATGAGCAGTTCTTC,CASAPFGTSLLHSYNEQFF
TRBV4-1,TRBJ2-2,NA,NA,TGCGCCAGCAGCCAACCAGGGGTCGGCGGGGAGCTGTTTTTT,CASSQPGVGGELFF
TRBV5-1,TRBJ2-7,NA,NA,TGCGCCAGCGGCCCTTCAGACTACGAGCAGTACTTC,CASGPSDYEQYF
TRBV4-1,TRBJ2-1,TRBD2,NA,TGCGCCAGCAGCCAAGTGGACATGGGACTAGTGACCTACAATGAGCAGTTCTTC,CASSQVDMGLVTYNEQFF
TRBV5-1,TRBJ2-3,NA,once,TGCGCCACCAAAACTGGCGGAACTAGCACAGATACGCAGTATTTT,CATKTGGTSTDTQYF